What follows describes a single TCR beta chain. Its target is unknown. The data derive from a study of shared clonotypes between healthy human individuals. TCRdb's copy holds only in-frame clones and misses some; the assay was immunoSEQ multiplex PCR. Here the sample spans 2,100,000 or so clones, about 94% being singletons. Study conclusions and caveats: Richness estimates generally favored naive over memory subsets. The expectation was that sequencing depth would affect clonotype sharing among donors. In this cohort, only blood was sampled, and tissue repertoires likely differ.

CDR1 and CDR2 from the germline V gene are LNHDA and SQIVND (reference sequence). The CDR3 covers 13 residues. V was cut by 6 bases and J by 6 bases, with 14 bases left in between. A split of CD4+ cells into CD45RA+ naive and CD45RA-negative memory subsets was performed. The sequence was collected from a young man in good health. The sequenced sample was naive CD4+ T cells sorted from blood. Subset indicated: CD45RA+ positively selected. This chain connects TRBV19 to TRBJ1-2; D possibly corresponds to TRBD1 (6 bases). In DNA form, the CDR3 reads TGTGCCAGTAGCCGGTGGAGGGGGGATGGCTACACCTTC. Translated: CASSRWRGDGYTF.